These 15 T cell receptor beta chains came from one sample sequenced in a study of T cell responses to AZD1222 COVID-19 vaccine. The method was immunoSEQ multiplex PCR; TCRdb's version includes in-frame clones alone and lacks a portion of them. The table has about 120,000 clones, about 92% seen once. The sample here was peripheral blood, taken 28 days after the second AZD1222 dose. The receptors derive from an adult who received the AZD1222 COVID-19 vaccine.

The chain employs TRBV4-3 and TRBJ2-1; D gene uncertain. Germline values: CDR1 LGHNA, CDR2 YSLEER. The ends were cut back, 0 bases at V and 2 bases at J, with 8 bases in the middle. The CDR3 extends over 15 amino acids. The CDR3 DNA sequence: TGCGCCAGCAGCCAAGATCTGGGCCCCTACAATGAGCAGTTCTTC. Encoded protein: CASSQDLGPYNEQFF.

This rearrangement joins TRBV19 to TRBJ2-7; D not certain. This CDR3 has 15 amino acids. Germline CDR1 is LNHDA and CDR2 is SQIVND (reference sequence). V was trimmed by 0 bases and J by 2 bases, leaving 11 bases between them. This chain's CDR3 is CASSIDLSTAYEQYF. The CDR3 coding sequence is TGTGCCAGTAGTATAGATCTATCCACGGCCTACGAGCAGTACTTC. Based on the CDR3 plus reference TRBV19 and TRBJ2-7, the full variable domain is DGGITQSPKYLFRKEGQNVTLSCEQNLNHDAMYWYRQDPGQGLRLIYYSQIVNDFQKGDIAEGYSVSREKKESFPLTVTSAQKNPTAFYLCASSIDLSTAYEQYFGPGTRLTVT.

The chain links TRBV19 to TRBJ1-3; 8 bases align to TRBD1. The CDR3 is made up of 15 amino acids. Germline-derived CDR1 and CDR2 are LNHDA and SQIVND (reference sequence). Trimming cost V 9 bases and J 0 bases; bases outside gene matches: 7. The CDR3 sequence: CASAWTGTSGNTIYF. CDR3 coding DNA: TGTGCCAGCGCCTGGACAGGGACCTCTGGAAACACCATATATTTT.

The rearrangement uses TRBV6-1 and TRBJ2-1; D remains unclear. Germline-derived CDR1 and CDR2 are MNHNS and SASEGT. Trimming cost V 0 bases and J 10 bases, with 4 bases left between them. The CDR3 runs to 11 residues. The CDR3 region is CASSEAGEQFF. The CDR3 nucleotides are TGTGCCAGCAGTGAAGCAGGCGAGCAGTTCTTC.

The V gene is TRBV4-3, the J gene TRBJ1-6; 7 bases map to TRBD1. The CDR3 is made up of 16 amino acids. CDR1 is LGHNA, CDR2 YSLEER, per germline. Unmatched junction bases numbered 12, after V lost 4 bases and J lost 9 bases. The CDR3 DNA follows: TGCGCCAGCAGCCCAGCTCTCGGCAGGGGGAGTTCACCCCTCCACTTT. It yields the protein CASSPALGRGSSPLHF.

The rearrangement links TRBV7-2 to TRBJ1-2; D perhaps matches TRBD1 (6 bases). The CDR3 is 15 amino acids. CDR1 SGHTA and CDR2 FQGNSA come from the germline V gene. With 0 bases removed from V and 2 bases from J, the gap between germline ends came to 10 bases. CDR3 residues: CASSLAQGINYGYTF. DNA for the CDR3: TGTGCCAGCAGCTTAGCCCAGGGGATCAACTATGGCTACACCTTC.

The CDR3 here is CASRPGGLGFQPQHF. CDR3 nucleotides: TGTGCCAGCAGGCCAGGGGGTTTGGGCTTTCAGCCCCAGCATTTT. This chain uses TRBV6-5 with TRBJ1-5, with 7 bases aligning to TRBD1. Unmatched junction bases numbered 11, after V lost 6 bases and J lost 6 bases. The length of the CDR3 is 15 residues. The germline gives CDR1 MNHEY, CDR2 SVGAGI.

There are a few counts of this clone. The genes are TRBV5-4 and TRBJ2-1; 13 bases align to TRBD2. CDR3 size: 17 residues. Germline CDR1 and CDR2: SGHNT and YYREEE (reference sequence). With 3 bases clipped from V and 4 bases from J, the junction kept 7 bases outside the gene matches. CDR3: CASSSDPGLAGYNEQFF. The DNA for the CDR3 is TGTGCCAGCAGCTCTGATCCGGGACTAGCGGGGTACAATGAGCAGTTCTTC.

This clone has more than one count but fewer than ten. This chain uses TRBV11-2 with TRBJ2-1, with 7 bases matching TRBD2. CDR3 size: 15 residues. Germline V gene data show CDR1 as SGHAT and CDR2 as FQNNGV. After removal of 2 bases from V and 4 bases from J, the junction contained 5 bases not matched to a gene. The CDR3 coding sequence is TGTGCCAGCAGCTTAACTAGCGAGAGTTACAATGAGCAGTTCTTC. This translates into CASSLTSESYNEQFF.

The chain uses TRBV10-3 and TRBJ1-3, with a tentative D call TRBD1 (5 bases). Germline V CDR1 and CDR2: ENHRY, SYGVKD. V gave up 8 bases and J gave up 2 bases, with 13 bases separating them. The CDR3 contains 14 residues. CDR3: CAISGAITGNTIYF. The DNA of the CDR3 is TGTGCCATCTCTGGGGCGATTACTGGAAACACCATATATTTT.

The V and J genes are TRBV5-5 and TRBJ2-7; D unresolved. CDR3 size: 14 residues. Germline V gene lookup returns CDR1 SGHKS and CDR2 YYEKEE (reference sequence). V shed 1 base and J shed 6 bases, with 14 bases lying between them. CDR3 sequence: CASSLTDLPLEQYF. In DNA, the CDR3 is TGTGCCAGCAGCTTGACAGACCTCCCTCTCGAGCAGTACTTC.

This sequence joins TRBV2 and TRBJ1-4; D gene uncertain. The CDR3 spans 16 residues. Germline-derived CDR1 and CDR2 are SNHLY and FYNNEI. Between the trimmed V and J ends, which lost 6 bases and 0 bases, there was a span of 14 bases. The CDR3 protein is CASSLFRAATNEKLFF. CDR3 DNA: TGTGCCAGCAGCCTTTTCAGAGCAGCAACTAATGAAAAACTGTTTTTT.

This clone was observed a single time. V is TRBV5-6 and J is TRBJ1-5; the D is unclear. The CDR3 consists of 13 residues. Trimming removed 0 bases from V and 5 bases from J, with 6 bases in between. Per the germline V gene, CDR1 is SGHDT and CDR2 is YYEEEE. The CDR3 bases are TGTGCCAGCAGCTTGGGACGGGATCAGCCCCAGCATTTT. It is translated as CASSLGRDQPQHF.

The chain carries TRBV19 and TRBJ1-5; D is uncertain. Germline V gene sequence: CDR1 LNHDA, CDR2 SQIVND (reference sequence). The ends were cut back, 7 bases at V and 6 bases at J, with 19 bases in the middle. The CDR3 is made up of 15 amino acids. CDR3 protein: CASTNRVTFGQPQHF. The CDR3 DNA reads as TGTGCCAGTACCAATAGGGTTACTTTCGGTCAGCCCCAGCATTTT.

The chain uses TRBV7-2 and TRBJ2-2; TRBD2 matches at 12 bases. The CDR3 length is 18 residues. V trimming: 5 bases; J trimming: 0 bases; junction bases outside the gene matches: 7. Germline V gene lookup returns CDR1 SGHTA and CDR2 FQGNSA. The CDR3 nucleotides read TGTGCCAGCAGCCTACGACTAGCGGGGGAATCGAACACCGGGGAGCTGTTTTTT. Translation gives CASSLRLAGESNTGELFF.